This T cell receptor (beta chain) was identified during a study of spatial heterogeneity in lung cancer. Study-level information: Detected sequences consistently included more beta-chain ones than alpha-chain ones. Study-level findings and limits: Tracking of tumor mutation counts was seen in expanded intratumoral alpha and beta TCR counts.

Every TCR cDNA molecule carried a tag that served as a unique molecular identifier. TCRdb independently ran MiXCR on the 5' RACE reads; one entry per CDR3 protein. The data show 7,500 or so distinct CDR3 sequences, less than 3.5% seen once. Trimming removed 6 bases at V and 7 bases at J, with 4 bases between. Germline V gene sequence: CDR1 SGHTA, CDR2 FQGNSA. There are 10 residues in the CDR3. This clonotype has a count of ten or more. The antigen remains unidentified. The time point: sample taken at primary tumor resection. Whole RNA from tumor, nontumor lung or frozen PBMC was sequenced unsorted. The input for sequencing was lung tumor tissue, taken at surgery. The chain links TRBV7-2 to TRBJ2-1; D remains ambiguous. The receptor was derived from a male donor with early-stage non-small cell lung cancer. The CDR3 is CASRGNEQFF. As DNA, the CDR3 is TGTGCCAGCAGGGGTAATGAGCAGTTCTTC. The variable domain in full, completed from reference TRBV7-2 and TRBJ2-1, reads GAGVSQSPSNKVTEKGKDVELRCDPISGHTALYWYRQSLGQGLEFLIYFQGNSAPDKSGLPSDRFSAERTGGSVSTLTIQRTQQEDSAVYLCASRGNEQFFGPGTRLTVL.